The 2 T cell receptor beta chains given below trace back to one sample, sequenced in a study of shared clonotypes between healthy human individuals. Sequencing used immunoSEQ multiplex PCR; TCRdb keeps in-frame clones, though not all of them. The repertoire includes some 2,500,000 clones, roughly 92% of them detected once, and around 0.35% sits in the top ten. The sequenced sample consisted of naive CD4+ T cells from PBMCs. Subset: CD45RA+ positively selected. The receptors here all came from a man aged 18 to 29 in good health. Some clones in this sample may be carry-over from other donors' samples.

In this sample, this clone turned up a few times. The chain joins TRBV10-3 to TRBJ1-5; D is undetermined. The germline CDR1 and CDR2 sequences are ENHRY and SYGVKD. V was pared by 7 bases and J by 7 bases, with 14 bases between. The CDR3 runs 13 residues. As DNA, the CDR3 is TGTGCCATCAAGGAGGGTTTGAGGCAGCCCCAGCATTTT. Translating gives CAIKEGLRQPQHF.

The chain is built from TRBV2 and TRBJ1-2; tentatively, D is TRBD1 (6 bases). Trimming removed 1 base from V and 8 bases from J, with 11 bases in between. This CDR3 is 13 amino acids long. Germline values: CDR1 SNHLY, CDR2 FYNNEI. This CDR3 is CASSEEEGGGYTF. CDR3 coding DNA: TGTGCCAGCAGTGAAGAGGAGGGGGGCGGCTACACCTTC.